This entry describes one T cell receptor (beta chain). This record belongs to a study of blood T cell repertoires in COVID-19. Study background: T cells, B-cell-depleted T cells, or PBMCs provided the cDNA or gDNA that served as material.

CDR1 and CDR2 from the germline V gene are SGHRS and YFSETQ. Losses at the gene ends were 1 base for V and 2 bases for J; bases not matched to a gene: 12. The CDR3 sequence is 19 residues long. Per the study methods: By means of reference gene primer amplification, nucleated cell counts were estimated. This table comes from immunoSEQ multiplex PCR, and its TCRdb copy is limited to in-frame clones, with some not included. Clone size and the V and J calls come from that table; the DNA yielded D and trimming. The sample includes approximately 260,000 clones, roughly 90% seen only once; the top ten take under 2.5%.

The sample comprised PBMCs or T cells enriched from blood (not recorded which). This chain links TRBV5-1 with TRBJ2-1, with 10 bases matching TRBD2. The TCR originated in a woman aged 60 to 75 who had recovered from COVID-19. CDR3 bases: TGCGCCAGCAGCTTGACGTCGGCTAGCGGGAGCTTCCCCTACAATGAGCAGTTCTTC. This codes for CASSLTSASGSFPYNEQFF.